The rows below give T cell receptor beta chains drawn from one sample of a study of T cells in Graves' hyperthyroidism and ophthalmopathy. One entry per CDR3 protein results from TCRdb running MiXCR on the multiplex PCR reads. The sample consists of around 600,000 distinct CDR3 sequences, around 14% of them appearing once. The sequencing input was blood. Receptors originate from a woman under 30 with Graves' ophthalmopathy. Each CDR3 is given with its conserved first and last residue. Fields, in order: D gene, clone size, V gene, J gene, CDR3 length, CDR3 DNA, CDR3 protein. D genes are given only for firm matches. Clone size is given for some rows only: seen once, a few or many times, or a class if the clone is expanded.

d_call: -; clone_size: many; v_call: TRBV12-3/TRBV12-4; j_call: TRBJ1-1; cdr3_length: 15; cdr3_nt: TGTGCCAGCAGTTTAATGGGTGGGGTGGTCACTGAAGCTTTCTTT; cdr3_aa: CASSLMGGVVTEAFF
d_call: TRBD2; clone_size: -; v_call: TRBV6-2/TRBV6-3; j_call: TRBJ2-1; cdr3_length: 14; cdr3_nt: TGTGCCAGCTTAGCGGGAGGGTCCTACAATGAGCAGTTCTTC; cdr3_aa: CASLAGGSYNEQFF
d_call: -; clone_size: many; v_call: TRBV7-2; j_call: TRBJ2-2; cdr3_length: 14; cdr3_nt: TGTGCCAGCAGCCTCGGGAGCTGGGCCGGGGAGCTGTTTTTT; cdr3_aa: CASSLGSWAGELFF
d_call: -; clone_size: many; v_call: TRBV11-3; j_call: TRBJ2-1; cdr3_length: 18; cdr3_nt: TGTGCCAGCACCTTAAGAGGGTGGGAGACACAATTGAACAATGAGCAGTTCTTC; cdr3_aa: CASTLRGWETQLNNEQFF
d_call: -; clone_size: few; v_call: TRBV19; j_call: TRBJ2-7; cdr3_length: 14; cdr3_nt: TGTGCCAGTAGTATAGCACCAACCTCCTACGAGCAGTACTTC; cdr3_aa: CASSIAPTSYEQYF
d_call: -; clone_size: many; v_call: TRBV18; j_call: TRBJ2-4; cdr3_length: 14; cdr3_nt: TGTGCCAGCTCACCACCCGGAAACATCGACATTCAGTACTTC; cdr3_aa: CASSPPGNIDIQYF
d_call: TRBD1; clone_size: few; v_call: TRBV19; j_call: TRBJ1-5; cdr3_length: 15; cdr3_nt: TGTGCCAGCTCGGGACAGGGTGGTCTGGGACAGCCCCAGCATTTT; cdr3_aa: CASSGQGGLGQPQHF
d_call: TRBD2; clone_size: -; v_call: TRBV18; j_call: TRBJ2-7; cdr3_length: 17; cdr3_nt: TGTGCCAGCTCACCACCGTCTGGGACTAGCGGGAGCTACGAGCAGTACTTC; cdr3_aa: CASSPPSGTSGSYEQYF
d_call: TRBD1; clone_size: many; v_call: TRBV18; j_call: TRBJ2-5; cdr3_length: 15; cdr3_nt: TGTGCCAGCTCACTCGGACAGGGAGGCGAGGAGACCCAGTACTTC; cdr3_aa: CASSLGQGGEETQYF
d_call: TRBD2; clone_size: many; v_call: TRBV7-7; j_call: TRBJ2-3; cdr3_length: 16; cdr3_nt: TGTGCTAGCAGCTCCTTAGCGGGAGCGACCACAGATACGCAGTATTTT; cdr3_aa: CASSSLAGATTDTQYF
d_call: TRBD2; clone_size: few; v_call: TRBV29-1; j_call: TRBJ2-3; cdr3_length: 14; cdr3_nt: TGCAGCGTACTACTAGCGGGGACCACAGATACGCAGTATTTT; cdr3_aa: CSVLLAGTTDTQYF
d_call: -; clone_size: -; v_call: TRBV15; j_call: TRBJ1-5; cdr3_length: 12; cdr3_nt: TGTGCCACCAGCAGAGATAATCAGCCCCAGCATTTT; cdr3_aa: CATSRDNQPQHF
d_call: -; clone_size: many; v_call: TRBV30; j_call: TRBJ2-1; cdr3_length: 14; cdr3_nt: TGTGCCTGGAACGTCGACAACTCCTACAATGAGCAGTTCTTC; cdr3_aa: CAWNVDNSYNEQFF
d_call: TRBD1; clone_size: few; v_call: TRBV11-2; j_call: TRBJ2-5; cdr3_length: 21; cdr3_nt: TGTGCCAGCAGCTTCCCCCGGGACAGGGCACTACGGGCTGGACTGAAAGAGACCCAGTACTTC; cdr3_aa: CASSFPRDRALRAGLKETQYF
d_call: TRBD2; clone_size: many; v_call: TRBV28; j_call: TRBJ2-1; cdr3_length: 16; cdr3_nt: TGTGCCAGCAGTTCCCGGGGGGGGACGTGGGGCAATGAGCAGTTCTTC; cdr3_aa: CASSSRGGTWGNEQFF
d_call: -; clone_size: many; v_call: TRBV2; j_call: TRBJ2-1; cdr3_length: 12; cdr3_nt: TGTGCCAGCAAGGAGGGAGTGAATGAGCAGTTCTTC; cdr3_aa: CASKEGVNEQFF
d_call: TRBD1; clone_size: many; v_call: TRBV10-3; j_call: TRBJ2-7; cdr3_length: 15; cdr3_nt: TGTGCCATCAGTTCCCGGGACAGGGGGGCCTACGAGCAGTACTTC; cdr3_aa: CAISSRDRGAYEQYF
d_call: -; clone_size: -; v_call: TRBV4-1; j_call: TRBJ2-3; cdr3_length: 14; cdr3_nt: TGCGCCAGCAGCCTGGTGTGGGGCACAGATACGCAGTATTTT; cdr3_aa: CASSLVWGTDTQYF
d_call: TRBD1; clone_size: -; v_call: TRBV5-1; j_call: TRBJ2-5; cdr3_length: 13; cdr3_nt: TGTGCCAGCAGCTGGGTGACAGGGGAGACCCAGTACTTC; cdr3_aa: CASSWVTGETQYF
d_call: -; clone_size: few; v_call: TRBV13; j_call: TRBJ1-2; cdr3_length: 12; cdr3_nt: TGTGCCAGCAGCTTAAGGACTGGTGGCTACACCTTC; cdr3_aa: CASSLRTGGYTF
d_call: TRBD1; clone_size: -; v_call: TRBV20-1; j_call: TRBJ1-3; cdr3_length: 14; cdr3_nt: TGCAGTGCCATGGACAGGCAAACTGGAAACACCATATATTTT; cdr3_aa: CSAMDRQTGNTIYF
d_call: TRBD2; clone_size: many; v_call: TRBV2; j_call: TRBJ2-1; cdr3_length: 14; cdr3_nt: TGTGCCAGCAATCGACTAGCGGGGCCGAATGAGCAGTTCTTC; cdr3_aa: CASNRLAGPNEQFF
d_call: TRBD1; clone_size: many; v_call: TRBV24-1; j_call: TRBJ1-2; cdr3_length: 13; cdr3_nt: TGTGCCACCAGTGATGGACAGGGGGATGGCTACACCTTC; cdr3_aa: CATSDGQGDGYTF
d_call: -; clone_size: few; v_call: TRBV7-2; j_call: TRBJ1-2; cdr3_length: 14; cdr3_nt: TGTGCCAGCAGCTTCCGACAGGCCCTAGATGGCTACACCTTC; cdr3_aa: CASSFRQALDGYTF
d_call: TRBD1; clone_size: many; v_call: TRBV14; j_call: TRBJ2-7; cdr3_length: 16; cdr3_nt: TGTGCCAGCAGCCCGGCCGGGACAGTAGTTTTCTACGAGCAGTACTTC; cdr3_aa: CASSPAGTVVFYEQYF
d_call: -; clone_size: few; v_call: TRBV29-1; j_call: TRBJ1-2; cdr3_length: 13; cdr3_nt: TGCAGCGTAGGCCCGTGGGGTACGGATGGCTACACCTTC; cdr3_aa: CSVGPWGTDGYTF
d_call: -; clone_size: many; v_call: TRBV18; j_call: TRBJ2-3; cdr3_length: 12; cdr3_nt: TGTGCCAGCTCACGGAATGAAGATACGCAGTATTTT; cdr3_aa: CASSRNEDTQYF
d_call: -; clone_size: many; v_call: TRBV2; j_call: TRBJ1-6; cdr3_length: 15; cdr3_nt: TGTGCCAGCATCAACCCGAGCTCCTATAATTCACCCCTCCACTTT; cdr3_aa: CASINPSSYNSPLHF
d_call: TRBD1; clone_size: many; v_call: TRBV28; j_call: TRBJ2-6; cdr3_length: 19; cdr3_nt: TGTGCCAGCAGTTTAAACCGGGGACAGGGAGTCCCTGGGGCCAACGTCCTGACTTTC; cdr3_aa: CASSLNRGQGVPGANVLTF
d_call: -; clone_size: -; v_call: TRBV4-3; j_call: TRBJ2-2; cdr3_length: 15; cdr3_nt: TGCGCCAGCAGCCGTTACAGGGAGGGCACCGGGGAGCTGTTTTTT; cdr3_aa: CASSRYREGTGELFF
d_call: -; clone_size: many; v_call: TRBV5-5; j_call: TRBJ1-5; cdr3_length: 14; cdr3_nt: TGTGCCAGCAGCCCCCGTGACGATAAGCAGCCCCAGCATTTT; cdr3_aa: CASSPRDDKQPQHF
d_call: TRBD1; clone_size: many; v_call: TRBV28; j_call: TRBJ2-4; cdr3_length: 17; cdr3_nt: TGTGCCAGCAGTCCCTCGGGACAGGGCCGGACGGGAGACATTCAGTACTTC; cdr3_aa: CASSPSGQGRTGDIQYF
d_call: TRBD2; clone_size: many; v_call: TRBV5-6; j_call: TRBJ2-7; cdr3_length: 16; cdr3_nt: TGTGCCAGCAGCTTGGCCGAGGCCTCCAGAGCGGGAGAGCAGTACTTC; cdr3_aa: CASSLAEASRAGEQYF
d_call: -; clone_size: many; v_call: TRBV28; j_call: TRBJ1-2; cdr3_length: 15; cdr3_nt: TGTGCCAGCAGTCCCGAATACCCCGCCAACTATGGCTACACCTTC; cdr3_aa: CASSPEYPANYGYTF
d_call: -; clone_size: few; v_call: TRBV10-3; j_call: TRBJ1-1; cdr3_length: 12; cdr3_nt: TGTGCCATCAGTGAGCGGGTTACTGAAGCTTTCTTT; cdr3_aa: CAISERVTEAFF
d_call: -; clone_size: -; v_call: TRBV4-1; j_call: TRBJ1-2; cdr3_length: 15; cdr3_nt: TGCGCCAGCAGCCAAGTTTATCCAGACTACTATGGCTACACCTTC; cdr3_aa: CASSQVYPDYYGYTF